This TCR beta chain comes out of a study of blood T cells in healthy people across ages. Across the study: Capture by template switching was about one barcoded beta molecule per two T cells.

The use of a sample-barcoded 5' primer and a J-beta primer mix characterized a second PCR of roughly 7 to 11 cycles. TCRdb redid the calling of the 5' RACE reads with MiXCR, one entry per CDR3 protein. The data contain some 1.5 million distinct CDR3 sequences, roughly 30% of them seen just once; the ten biggest clones take up 7.7%. Germline assignment: CDR1 SGHAT and CDR2 FQNNGV. V lost 0 bases and J lost 10, with 21 bases in between. The CDR3 is 16 amino acids. A remark on this clonotype: The target antigen is unknown.

Donors gave approximately 9.9 milliliters of peripheral blood apiece. Findings of the study overall: Diversity figures based on one million T cells were deemed too low. Getting older went along with TCR beta diversity per million T cells dropping roughly linearly.

The receptor was isolated from a woman younger than 45 in good health. The chain couples TRBV11-2 to TRBJ1-1; D uncertain. Sequencing was done on a sample of blood. DNA of the CDR3: TGTGCCAGCAGCTTAGATCGGCTCGGTAAGACGTACGGAGCTTTCTTT. Translated: CASSLDRLGKTYGAFF.